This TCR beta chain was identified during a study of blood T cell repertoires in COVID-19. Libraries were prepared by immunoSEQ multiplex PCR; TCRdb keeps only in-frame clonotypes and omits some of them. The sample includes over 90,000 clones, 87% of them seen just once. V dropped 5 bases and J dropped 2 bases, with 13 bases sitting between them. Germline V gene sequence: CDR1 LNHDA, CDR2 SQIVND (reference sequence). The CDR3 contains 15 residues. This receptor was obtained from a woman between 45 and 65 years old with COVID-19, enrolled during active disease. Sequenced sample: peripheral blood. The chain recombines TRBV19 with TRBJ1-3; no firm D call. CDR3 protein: CASSALVGAGNTIYF. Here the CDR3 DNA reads TGTGCCAGTAGTGCCCTGGTCGGGGCTGGAAACACCATATATTTT.